This T cell receptor beta chain emerged from a study of lymphopenia after photon versus proton radiotherapy. Study-level points and caveats: Post-nadir TCR diversity decline inversely tracked overall survival among those who died. Photon-treated patients lost naive T cells and TCR diversity; proton-treated stayed stable. After the lymphocyte nadir, photon-treated repertoires showed oligoclonal expansion, especially of CD8+ Temra cells.

To note about this clone: Its antigen is not identified.

The CDR3 has 11 amino acids. Germline V lookup: CDR1 SGHTA, CDR2 FQGNSA. V was trimmed by 1 base and J by 11 bases, leaving 6 bases between them. Repertoires were generated with immunoSEQ multiplex PCR, while TCRdb's copy carries only in-frame clones and drops some. The sample carries under 35,000 clones, over 75% recorded once. The chain is built from TRBV7-2 and TRBJ2-1; D uncertain. Material: peripheral blood, obtained from a patient treated with proton-based radiotherapy. This TCR was recovered from a woman in her sixties or seventies with pancreatic cancer. As DNA, the CDR3 is TGTGCCAGCAGCTTAGGTCGCAAGCAGTTCTTC. Translating it yields CASSLGRKQFF.